A single sample is the source of the 5 T cell receptor beta chains below, sequenced in a study of regulatory T cells in long-lasting Graves disease. To make TCR beta libraries, researchers used iRepertoire HTBI primers and Arm-PCR of CDR3 regions. TCRdb ran MiXCR on the multiplex PCR reads and lists one entry per CDR3 protein. The sample holds around 400,000 distinct CDR3 sequences, approximately 16% seen once. Noted time point: newly diagnosed GD, antithyroid drugs for less than 3 months. The TCR library was made from RNA that had been extracted from PBMCs in TRIzol. These data were also filed under a second study, of T cells in Graves' hyperthyroidism and ophthalmopathy.

This specimen was peripheral blood mononuclear cells (PBMCs), taken at new diagnosis, from a patient treated with antithyroid drugs. All receptors derive from a woman aged 40 to 49 with Graves disease.

The chain has TRBV7-8 and TRBJ2-5, with 7 bases matching TRBD1. The junction had 5 bases not matched to a gene; V was cut back by 2 bases and J by 2 bases. The CDR3 consists of 15 residues. Per germline, CDR1 SGHVS and CDR2 FQNEAQ. DNA of the CDR3: TGTGCCAGCAGCTTATATAGGGGGCCACAAGAGACCCAGTACTTC. This sequence encodes CASSLYRGPQETQYF.

This clonotype occurred many times. Written as DNA, the CDR3 is TGTGCCAGCACTCCAGCGGGACAAGCCTACGAGCAGTACTTC. Translation: CASTPAGQAYEQYF. The chain uses TRBV27 and TRBJ2-7, with a possible D match to TRBD2 (7 bases). Germline V gene data show CDR1 as MNHEY and CDR2 as SMNVEV (reference sequence). V was cut by 7 bases and J by 2 bases, with 15 bases left in between. The CDR3 sequence is 14 residues long.

Many counts were recorded for this clonotype. The gene calls are TRBV11-3 and TRBJ2-2, with D tentatively TRBD1 (5 bases). The CDR3 consists of 15 residues. The V end was cut by 3 bases, the J end by 4 bases, with 12 bases between. The V gene's germline CDR1 is SGHNT and CDR2 YENEEA. The CDR3 protein is CASSFARGATGELFF. For the CDR3, the DNA is TGTGCCAGCAGCTTTGCAAGGGGCGCCACCGGGGAGCTGTTTTTT.

This clonotype was picked up many times. The chain links TRBV27 to TRBJ1-6, with 10 bases identical to TRBD1. J lost 7 bases, V lost 1 base, and 4 bases had no gene match. From germline, CDR1 is MNHEY and CDR2 SMNVEV (reference sequence). This CDR3 comprises 16 residues. As DNA, the CDR3 is TGTGCCAGCAGTTTATTGATGGGACAGGGGAATTCACCCCTCCACTTT. Protein product: CASSLLMGQGNSPLHF.

This clonotype occurred many times. The V gene is TRBV2, the J gene TRBJ1-5, with 9 bases identical to TRBD1. The CDR3 runs to 14 residues. CDR1 is SNHLY and CDR2 is FYNNEI in the germline V gene. The V and J ends lost 6 bases and 5 bases, in that order; junction bases with no gene match: 5. The chain's CDR3 is CASRDRGIYQPQHF. CDR3 coding DNA: TGTGCCAGCAGGGACAGGGGTATTTATCAGCCCCAGCATTTT.